A single sample gave rise to the 5 T cell receptor beta chains below, sequenced in a study of blood T cell repertoires in COVID-19. Sequenced by immunoSEQ multiplex PCR; TCRdb stores in-frame clones only, minus some. The data contain hundreds of thousands of clones, around 83% of them singletons. Sequencing input: peripheral blood. The receptors shown here come from an elderly man with acute or convalescent COVID-19.

This sequence joins TRBV5-4 and TRBJ1-2; possibly TRBD1 for D (5 bases). This CDR3 contains 14 residues. CDR1 is SGHNT and CDR2 is YYREEE in the germline V gene (reference sequence). With 5 bases removed from V and 6 bases from J, the gap between germline ends came to 17 bases. The CDR3 nucleotides read TGTGCCAGCAGAGATAACCTCCCAGGGAATGGCTACACCTTC. Translated, it gives CASRDNLPGNGYTF.

The rearrangement joins TRBV18 to TRBJ2-3; 9 nucleotides match TRBD1. Germline-derived CDR1 and CDR2 are KGHSH and LQKENI. This CDR3 has 14 amino acids. V lost 5 bases and J lost 9; bases outside the gene matches: 9. Here the CDR3 DNA reads TGTGCCAGCTCAGACGGGACAGGGCCGGGAACGCAGTATTTT. Its translation: CASSDGTGPGTQYF.

V gene TRBV7-3 combines with J gene TRBJ2-1; 12 bases map to TRBD1. The germline gives CDR1 SGHTA, CDR2 FQGTGA. This CDR3 comprises 16 residues. After removal of 5 bases from V and 7 bases from J, the junction contained 9 bases not matched to a gene. Here the CDR3 reads CASSQRGTGGWNEQFF. The CDR3 DNA follows: TGTGCCAGCAGCCAAAGGGGGACAGGGGGCTGGAATGAGCAGTTCTTC.

The gene calls are TRBV2 and TRBJ2-1, with D hard to call. There are 13 residues in the CDR3. The V gene's germline CDR1 is SNHLY and CDR2 FYNNEI. Deletions cut 2 bases from V and 9 bases from J, with 11 bases between. CDR3 residues: CASSEIERSEQFF. In nucleotides, the CDR3 is TGTGCCAGCAGTGAAATAGAAAGAAGTGAGCAGTTCTTC.

The chain uses TRBV5-1 and TRBJ2-5, with D unresolved. V lost 4 bases and J 0 bases, leaving 4 bases between the germline ends. CDR1 and CDR2 (germline): SGHRS, YFSETQ. The CDR3 loop spans 12 amino acids. This chain's CDR3 is CASSTDQETQYF. DNA of the CDR3: TGCGCCAGCAGCACTGACCAAGAGACCCAGTACTTC.